A single sample is the source of the 21 T cell receptor beta chains below, sequenced in a study of blood T cell repertoires in COVID-19. Sequenced by immunoSEQ multiplex PCR; TCRdb stores in-frame clones only, minus some. Of 85,000 to 120,000 clones in the sample, approximately 82% were seen once. Source material: peripheral blood. These receptors were obtained from a man aged 60 to 69 with active or convalescent COVID-19.

This clone was detected once. The chain recombines TRBV6-4 with TRBJ2-5; possible D gene TRBD1, 6 bases. With 2 bases removed from V and 5 bases from J, the gap between germline ends came to 15 bases. The CDR3 has 15 residues. The germline V gene encodes CDR1 MRHNA and CDR2 SNTAGT. In DNA form, the CDR3 reads TGTGCCAGCAGTGACACTCCAGGGGCGCGGGAGACCCAGTACTTC. Translating gives CASSDTPGARETQYF.

V usage is TRBV12-3 or TRBV12-4 and J usage is TRBJ1-3; TRBD1 matches at 7 bases. The CDR3 covers 11 residues. Germline trimming cut 6 bases from V and 11 bases from J; bases unmatched to any gene: 4. In DNA, the CDR3 is TGTGCCAGCAGCTACAGGGGAGCCATATATTTT. Protein sequence: CASSYRGAIYF.

The gene calls are TRBV11-3 and TRBJ2-1; the D gene is possibly TRBD2 (5 bases). Germline V gene data show CDR1 as SGHNT and CDR2 as YENEEA. CDR3 length: 15 amino acids. V was cut by 1 base and J by 4 bases, with 11 bases left in between. In DNA form, the CDR3 reads TGTGCCAGCAGCTTAGTAACACGGGGATACAATGAGCAGTTCTTC. Translating it yields CASSLVTRGYNEQFF.

This chain uses TRBV10-3 with TRBJ2-3, with 7 bases identical to TRBD1. Germline loops: CDR1 ENHRY, CDR2 SYGVKD. J gave up 0 bases and V 4 bases, and 7 bases lay outside the gene matches. The CDR3 totals 16 residues. CDR3 residues: CAISGSRDSSTDTQYF. CDR3 coding DNA: TGTGCCATCAGTGGGAGTCGGGACAGCAGCACAGATACGCAGTATTTT.

This clone was detected only a few times. The DNA of the CDR3 is TGCAGCGTTCGAAGACGGGGTTCGTCTTTCTTT. Its protein is CSVRRRGSSFF. The chain has TRBV29-1 and TRBJ1-1, with D uncertain. The germline CDR1 and CDR2 sequences are SQVTM and ANQGSEA. CDR3 size: 11 residues. The V and J ends lost 5 bases and 12 bases respectively, with 16 bases between them.

This clone was picked up a small number of times. The rearrangement uses TRBV6-2 or TRBV6-3 and TRBJ2-1, with D perhaps TRBD1 (6 bases). Trimming removed 6 bases at V and 7 bases at J, with 19 bases between. This CDR3 spans 15 amino acids. The germline V gene has CDR1 MNHEY and CDR2 SVGEGT. As DNA, the CDR3 is TGTGCCAGCAGCAACACTAAGGGGGAGACGAATGAGCAGTTCTTC. Residues: CASSNTKGETNEQFF.

This clone was picked up one time. The chain is built from TRBV2 and TRBJ1-2, with TRBD1 matching over 7 bases. Trimming at V came to 4 bases and at J to 3 bases, leaving 2 bases not matched to a gene. CDR1 and CDR2 from the germline V gene are SNHLY and FYNNEI. The CDR3 covers 13 residues. CDR3 protein: CASSGQGDYGYTF. CDR3 DNA: TGTGCCAGCAGTGGACAGGGTGACTATGGCTACACCTTC.

The table lists this clone with a few counts. This chain uses TRBV5-5 with TRBJ2-5; D remains ambiguous. CDR3 length: 16 residues. V lost 4 bases, J lost 4 bases, and 20 bases lay in between. Germline lookup yields CDR1 SGHKS and CDR2 YYEKEE (reference sequence). The CDR3 coding sequence is TGTGCCAGCAGCCCTGGAGCTCGACCAAACGGAGAGACCCAGTACTTC. It yields the protein CASSPGARPNGETQYF.

This rearrangement joins TRBV30 to TRBJ1-3; perhaps TRBD1 as D (5 bases). The CDR3 has 15 amino acids. Germline CDR1 is GTSNPN and CDR2 is SVGIG (reference sequence). V dropped 4 bases and J dropped 0 bases, with 13 bases sitting between them. CDR3 region: CAWTLGLLSGNTIYF. Here the CDR3 DNA reads TGTGCCTGGACTTTGGGACTCCTCTCTGGAAACACCATATATTTT.

This chain links TRBV28 with TRBJ2-3; possibly TRBD2 for D (5 bases). There are 15 residues in the CDR3. The V gene lost 2 bases and the J gene lost 0 bases, with 9 bases spanning the gap. Germline-derived CDR1 and CDR2 are MDHEN and SYDVKM. CDR3: CASSLLGSSTDTQYF. The CDR3 DNA is TGTGCCAGCAGTTTACTGGGGAGTAGCACAGATACGCAGTATTTT.

This clone showed up just once. The chain carries TRBV29-1 and TRBJ2-3, with D maybe TRBD2 (5 bases). In germline, CDR1 is SQVTM, CDR2 ANQGSEA. This CDR3 is built from 17 residues. V was trimmed by 0 bases and J by 1 base, leaving 17 bases between them. The CDR3 sequence is CSVEENGESIRTDTQYF. The CDR3 DNA reads as TGCAGCGTTGAAGAGAACGGGGAGTCGATACGCACAGATACGCAGTATTTT.

The chain is built from TRBV7-2 and TRBJ1-2; 8 bases agree with TRBD1. The length of the CDR3 is 12 residues. Germline V gene sequence: CDR1 SGHTA, CDR2 FQGNSA. The trim removed 4 bases at V and 7 bases at J, leaving 2 bases unmatched. CDR3 sequence reads: CASSWDRSGYTF. The CDR3 region has the DNA TGTGCCAGCAGCTGGGACAGGAGTGGCTACACCTTC.

V usage is TRBV10-3 and J usage is TRBJ2-7; D is ambiguous. The CDR3 contains 12 residues. With 5 bases removed from V and 3 bases from J, the gap between germline ends came to 8 bases. CDR1 is ENHRY and CDR2 is SYGVKD in the germline V gene. The DNA for the CDR3 is TGTGCCATCAGTCAACTCGGCTACGAGCAGTACTTC. It is translated as CAISQLGYEQYF.

This clone was recorded once. The chain combines TRBV7-3 with TRBJ2-1; 10 bases align to TRBD2. V was pared by 5 bases and J by 6 bases, with 7 bases of the junction left unmatched. Germline V gives CDR1 SGHTA, CDR2 FQGTGA. The CDR3 runs to 15 residues. DNA for the CDR3: TGTGCCAGCAGCCTTACTAGCGGGGAAACCAATGAGCAGTTCTTC. Translating it yields CASSLTSGETNEQFF. The entire variable domain, with the rest obtained from reference TRBV7-3 and TRBJ2-1, is as follows: GAGVSQTPSNKVTEKGKYVELRCDPISGHTALYWYRQSLGQGPEFLIYFQGTGAADDSGLPNDRFFAVRPEGSVSTLKIQRTERGDSAVYLCASSLTSGETNEQFFGPGTRLTVL.

This chain links TRBV18 with TRBJ2-5, with TRBD1 matching over 9 bases. The CDR3 has 14 residues. V lost 3 bases to trimming and J lost 4 bases; unmatched junction nucleotides: 3. Germline-derived CDR1 and CDR2 are KGHSH and LQKENI. CDR3 in amino acids: CASSPGQGIETQYF. Written as DNA, the CDR3 is TGTGCCAGCTCACCGGGACAGGGAATAGAGACCCAGTACTTC.

The V gene is TRBV9, the J gene TRBJ2-3; perhaps TRBD1 as D (5 bases). Germline CDR1 reads SGDLS; CDR2 reads YYNGEE. The CDR3 loop spans 15 amino acids. V gave up 0 bases and J gave up 0 bases, with 8 bases separating them. The CDR3 coding sequence is TGTGCCAGCAGCGTAGGGGGCTCCAGCACAGATACGCAGTATTTT. Protein: CASSVGGSSTDTQYF.

This chain links TRBV7-9 with TRBJ2-3; 9 nucleotides agree with TRBD1. In germline, CDR1 is SEHNR, CDR2 FQNEAQ (reference sequence). CDR3 length equals 12 residues. The junction had 4 bases not matched to a gene; V was cut back by 11 bases and J by 4 bases. In nucleotides, the CDR3 is TGTGCCTTACAGGGGGCCGCAGATACGCAGTATTTT. The encoded protein is CALQGAADTQYF.

This chain uses TRBV6-1 with TRBJ2-6; D is perhaps TRBD1 (5 bases). The V gene's germline CDR1 is MNHNS and CDR2 SASEGT. The ends were cut back, 3 bases at V and 0 bases at J, with 12 bases in the middle. The CDR3 length is 17 residues. The CDR3 DNA reads as TGTGCCAGCAGTGACAGGGCCTCCCCCTCTGGGGCCAACGTCCTGACTTTC. As protein: CASSDRASPSGANVLTF.

As DNA, the CDR3 is TGTGCCAGTAGTGAACAGCTCCCCGGGGAGCTGTTTTTT. Its translation is CASSEQLPGELFF. The V call is TRBV19, the J call TRBJ2-2; no firm D call. Germline V lookup: CDR1 LNHDA, CDR2 SQIVND (reference sequence). The CDR3 covers 13 residues. Trimming stripped 5 bases from V and 6 bases from J, with 10 bases between.

This sequence joins TRBV6-2 or TRBV6-3 and TRBJ2-4; a possible D gene is TRBD1 (7 bases). The CDR3 contains 18 residues. V shed 2 bases and J shed 2 bases, with 19 bases lying between them. The germline CDR1 and CDR2 sequences are MNHEY and SVGEGT. The CDR3 reads CASSYDTSGGLPKNIQYF. CDR3 nucleotide sequence: TGTGCCAGCAGTTACGATACTTCAGGGGGACTGCCCAAAAACATTCAGTACTTC.

This sequence joins TRBV5-1 and TRBJ1-3, with 7 bases fitting TRBD1. V was pared by 0 bases and J by 0 bases, with 3 bases of the junction left unmatched. This CDR3 is 16 amino acids long. CDR1 and CDR2 from the germline V gene are SGHRS and YFSETQ. CDR3 in amino acids: CASSLGQGHSGNTIYF. CDR3 coding DNA: TGCGCCAGCAGCTTGGGACAGGGCCACTCTGGAAACACCATATATTTT.